This T cell receptor (beta chain) was sequenced during a study of cytomegalovirus exposure and HLA in healthy donors. Overall study results and limits: Analysis performed later showed TCR beta chains linked to HLA being more clonally expanded than equally common others. It was taken for granted in presence/absence analyses that sequencing depth across donors was roughly uniform. Fewer N-insertions than the roughly 670-donor mean were reportedly shown by an Asian-associated ancestry cluster in a later analysis. A later analysis reported that several of the most significant clusters appeared to be linked to common viral pathogens, among them Epstein-Barr virus.

Germline V gene sequence: CDR1 LNHDA, CDR2 SQIVND (reference sequence). Trimming pared 7 bases from V and 6 bases from J, leaving 15 bases between. The CDR3 runs 13 residues. With regard to this clone: Its specificity is unknown.

The PCR made use of 60 Vbeta and 13 Jbeta primers. Only in-frame clones appear in the TCRdb table, and some are missing; sequencing was by immunoSEQ multiplex PCR. The repertoire consists of 200,000 to 250,000 clones, with just under 85% occurring once and the leading ten covering 0.58%. The chain has TRBV19 and TRBJ1-1, with a weak D call TRBD1 (5 bases). This clonotype was sampled from a woman in her 40s in good health and CMV-seronegative. Sequencing input: PBMCs. In DNA form, the CDR3 reads TGTGCCAGTAATCCCATCGACAGCGCTGAAGCTTTCTTT. This gives the protein CASNPIDSAEAFF.